What follows are 2 T cell receptor beta chains derived from one specimen sequenced in a study of CD8 T cells in ankylosing spondylitis. MiXCR, run by TCRdb on the 5' RACE reads, gives a single entry per CDR3 protein. The sample has a few hundred thousand distinct CDR3 sequences; approximately 20% are singletons. Sequenced: blood, either unsorted or a sorted T cell fraction (not recorded which). These TCRs come from a male donor with ankylosing spondylitis or in good health (not recorded which).

This clonotype was observed many times. The chain links TRBV9 to TRBJ2-5, with D perhaps TRBD1 (6 bases). Trimming pared 0 bases from V and 5 bases from J, leaving 14 bases between. The CDR3 covers 15 residues. Germline-derived CDR1 and CDR2 are SGDLS and YYNGEE. Here the CDR3 DNA reads TGTGCCAGCAGCGTAGCGGCTGGGGGCTGGGAGACCCAGTACTTC. Residues: CASSVAAGGWETQYF.

J is TRBJ1-2 and V is TRBV7-9, with TRBD1 identical over 7 bases. CDR1 SEHNR and CDR2 FQNEAQ come from the germline V gene (reference sequence). This CDR3 is 11 amino acids long. V lost 7 bases, J lost 8 bases, and 4 bases stayed unmatched. CDR3 protein: CASNQQGGYTF. The CDR3 DNA follows: TGTGCCAGCAACCAACAGGGGGGCTACACCTTC.